The rows below give T cell receptor beta chains drawn from one sample of a study of shared clonotypes between healthy human individuals. Generated by immunoSEQ multiplex PCR, the TCRdb table keeps only in-frame clones and is missing some. Among about 2.1 million clones, roughly 93% were seen once, and the ten largest hold about 1.7%. Material: naive CD8+ T cells from PBMCs. The receptors originated from a man between 18 and 35 years old in good health. Some clones in this sample may be carry-over from other donors' samples. The CDR3 runs from the conserved cysteine through the conserved F or W. D genes are given only for firm matches. The size entry is marked missing in some rows and otherwise reads once, few, many or a size class.

>TRBJ2-7|TRBV27|once|TRBD2
CASSSTSGSFYEQYF
TGTGCCAGCAGTTCAACTAGCGGGAGTTTCTACGAGCAGTACTTC
>TRBJ2-2|TRBV7-6|.|.
CASGGEVGTGELFF
TGTGCCAGCGGGGGAGAGGTGGGCACCGGGGAGCTGTTTTTT
>TRBJ2-1|TRBV9|.|TRBD1
CASSATTRWGQGTNLGYNEQFF
TGTGCCAGCAGCGCAACTACACGTTGGGGACAGGGGACGAACCTCGGATACAATGAGCAGTTCTTC
>TRBJ2-1|TRBV7-9|.|TRBD2
CASSLARGVNNEQFF
TGTGCCAGCAGCTTAGCCCGGGGGGTCAACAATGAGCAGTTCTTC
>TRBJ2-5|TRBV19|once|TRBD2
CASSMDREGRETQYF
TGTGCCAGTAGTATGGACCGGGAGGGCCGGGAGACCCAGTACTTC
>TRBJ2-7|TRBV6-6|.|TRBD1
CASSYYRTGGPEQYF
TGTGCCAGCAGTTACTACCGGACAGGGGGACCAGAGCAGTACTTC
>TRBJ2-2|TRBV19|.|TRBD1
CASRRDRGQNTGELFF
TGTGCCAGTAGAAGAGACAGGGGGCAGAACACCGGGGAGCTGTTTTTT
>TRBJ2-1|TRBV7-3|once|.
CASSLFGGQNNEQFF
TGTGCCAGCAGCTTATTTGGTGGACAAAACAATGAGCAGTTCTTC
>TRBJ2-2|TRBV9|.|TRBD1
CASSSRDRDTGELFF
TGTGCCAGCAGCAGCCGGGACAGGGACACCGGGGAGCTGTTTTTT
>TRBJ2-1|TRBV10-3|.|.
CAISESGNSYNEQFF
TGTGCCATCAGTGAGTCAGGTAACTCCTACAATGAGCAGTTCTTC
>TRBJ1-1|TRBV30|once|.
CAWSVPGQGASEAFF
TGTGCCTGGAGTGTACCGGGCCAGGGCGCTAGTGAAGCTTTCTTT
>TRBJ1-6|TRBV7-9|.|TRBD1
CASSLETGLIPLHF
TGTGCCAGCAGCTTAGAGACAGGGTTGATCCCCCTCCACTTT
>TRBJ1-1|TRBV14|.|.
CASSPAPTREAFF
TGTGCCAGCAGCCCGGCTCCGACAAGGGAAGCTTTCTTT
>TRBJ1-1|TRBV5-8|.|.
CASGPGDLNTEAFF
TGTGCCAGCGGCCCCGGAGATCTTAACACTGAAGCTTTCTTT
>TRBJ1-3|TRBV4-3|.|.
CASSQVFWGNSGNTIYF
TGCGCCAGCAGCCAAGTCTTCTGGGGAAACTCTGGAAACACCATATATTTT
>TRBJ1-2|TRBV27|once|.
CASSPYTTGQPNYGYTF
TGTGCCAGCAGTCCCTATACCACCGGACAGCCGAACTATGGCTACACCTTC
>TRBJ2-2|TRBV19|.|.
CASSILGAGGELFF
TGTGCCAGTAGTATACTAGGGGCGGGCGGGGAGCTGTTTTTT
>TRBJ2-1|TRBV27|.|.
CASSSDQPNNYNEQFF
TGTGCCAGCAGTTCAGACCAACCGAACAACTACAATGAGCAGTTCTTC
>TRBJ2-7|TRBV28|.|.
CASSYSSAYEQYF
TGTGCCAGCAGTTACTCTAGCGCCTACGAGCAGTACTTC
>TRBJ1-2|TRBV27|.|TRBD1
CASSATDRVNYGYTF
TGTGCCAGCAGTGCGACGGACAGGGTGAACTATGGCTACACCTTC
>TRBJ2-2|TRBV27|.|.
CASSLPRSGELFF
TGTGCCAGCAGTTTACCCCGATCCGGGGAGCTGTTTTTT
>TRBJ1-3|TRBV2|.|TRBD1
CASRADRGLENTIYF
TGTGCCAGCAGGGCTGACAGGGGCCTGGAAAACACCATATATTTT
>TRBJ2-7|TRBV6-5|.|TRBD1
CASSPRQGSYEQYF
TGTGCCAGCAGTCCTCGACAGGGGTCCTACGAGCAGTACTTC
>TRBJ2-7|TRBV28|.|TRBD2
CAIRAAGGPYEQYF
TGTGCCATCCGAGCAGCGGGAGGCCCCTACGAGCAGTACTTC
>TRBJ2-7|TRBV18|.|TRBD1
CASSRQGAIRYEQYF
TGTGCCAGCTCACGACAGGGGGCGATTCGCTACGAGCAGTACTTC
>TRBJ1-1|TRBV4-3|.|.
CASSQDAVGTEAFF
TGCGCCAGCAGCCAAGATGCCGTGGGAACTGAAGCTTTCTTT
>TRBJ2-1|TRBV27|.|TRBD2
CASSYLPGLAGADSYNEQFF
TGTGCCAGCAGTTACCTCCCGGGACTAGCGGGCGCAGACTCCTACAATGAGCAGTTCTTC
>TRBJ2-7|TRBV29-1|.|TRBD2
CSVALGGPFYEQYF
TGCAGCGTGGCTTTGGGAGGGCCCTTCTACGAGCAGTACTTC
>TRBJ2-7|TRBV6-5|.|TRBD2
CASTDGGYEQYF
TGTGCCAGCACCGACGGGGGGTACGAGCAGTACTTC
>TRBJ2-7|TRBV2|once|.
CASSESQGGEQYF
TGTGCCAGCAGTGAAAGTCAGGGAGGCGAGCAGTACTTC
>TRBJ2-7|TRBV6-5|.|.
CASSYSGRGVQYF
TGTGCCAGCAGTTACTCCGGCAGAGGGGTGCAGTACTTC
>TRBJ2-2|TRBV9|.|TRBD1
CASSTRQGPNTGELFF
TGTGCCAGCAGCACTAGACAGGGACCGAACACCGGGGAGCTGTTTTTT
>TRBJ2-7|TRBV13|.|TRBD2
CASSSGLAGYEQYF
TGTGCCAGCAGCTCAGGACTAGCGGGATACGAGCAGTACTTC
>TRBJ1-1|TRBV7-9|.|.
CASSLLYSNTEAFF
TGTGCCAGCAGCTTACTCTACTCGAACACTGAAGCTTTCTTT
>TRBJ2-2|TRBV28|.|.
CASSFGNTGELFF
TGTGCCAGCAGTTTTGGGAACACCGGGGAGCTGTTTTTT
>TRBJ2-2|TRBV5-5|.|TRBD2
CASRESRVLRERAGELFF
TGTGCCAGCAGGGAGTCCAGGGTGTTGCGGGAGCGCGCCGGGGAGCTGTTTTTT
>TRBJ2-7|TRBV29-1|.|.
CSVVEFYEQYF
TGCAGCGTTGTTGAATTCTACGAGCAGTACTTC
>TRBJ2-5|TRBV19|.|TRBD1
CASSSYGTEETQYF
TGTGCCAGTAGCTCCTACGGGACAGAAGAGACCCAGTACTTC
>TRBJ2-7|TRBV10-2|.|TRBD1
CASSSRDSSYEQYF
TGCGCCAGCAGTTCACGGGACAGCTCCTACGAGCAGTACTTC
>TRBJ1-5|TRBV5-1|few|.
CASSPLGGSNQPQHF
TGCGCCAGCAGCCCCTTAGGGGGGAGCAATCAGCCCCAGCATTTT
>TRBJ2-7|TRBV7-2|.|.
CASSLLGGRALNYEQYF
TGTGCCAGCAGCTTACTCGGGGGCCGGGCTTTAAACTACGAGCAGTACTTC
>TRBJ2-7|TRBV27|.|TRBD2
CASSLLLAGGPGEQYF
TGTGCCAGCAGTTTATTACTAGCGGGAGGGCCGGGCGAGCAGTACTTC
>TRBJ2-2|TRBV19|.|TRBD2
CASSSLLGLAGLDPGELFF
TGTGCCAGTAGTTCCCTTCTGGGACTAGCGGGACTCGACCCCGGGGAGCTGTTTTTT
>TRBJ1-5|TRBV5-1|once|.
CASSPDGIGANQPQHF
TGCGCCAGCAGCCCAGATGGGATTGGGGCCAATCAGCCCCAGCATTTT
>TRBJ2-5|TRBV28|once|TRBD2
CASSLWTSGEQETQYF
TGTGCCAGCAGTTTGTGGACTAGCGGGGAACAAGAGACCCAGTACTTC
>TRBJ1-2|TRBV29-1|.|.
CSVDGQLYGYTF
TGCAGCGTTGACGGGCAGCTCTATGGCTACACCTTC
>TRBJ1-1|TRBV27|.|.
CASSSLFSNTEAFF
TGTGCCAGCAGTTCGCTGTTCTCGAACACTGAAGCTTTCTTT
>TRBJ2-7|TRBV28|.|.
CASSLGYREEGEQYF
TGTGCCAGCAGTTTAGGTTACAGGGAGGAGGGCGAGCAGTACTTC
>TRBJ1-2|TRBV7-9|.|.
CASSYLRSNSNYGYTF
TGTGCCAGCAGCTACTTGCGGAGCAACTCTAACTATGGCTACACCTTC
>TRBJ2-7|TRBV4-2|.|.
CASSQDRSLYEQYF
TGTGCCAGCAGCCAAGATAGGAGTCTCTACGAGCAGTACTTC
>TRBJ2-7|TRBV29-1|.|.
CSVAGISSYEQYF
TGCAGCGTTGCTGGAATTAGCTCCTACGAGCAGTACTTC
>TRBJ1-2|TRBV27|.|TRBD1
CASSLSMGTGGSGYTF
TGTGCCAGCAGTTTATCGATGGGGACAGGGGGCAGTGGCTACACCTTC
>TRBJ1-1|TRBV7-9|.|.
CASSLTYTGNTEAFF
TGTGCCAGCAGCTTGACTTATACGGGGAACACTGAAGCTTTCTTT
>TRBJ2-7|TRBV7-3|.|TRBD2
CASSFASGYEQYF
TGTGCCAGCAGCTTTGCTAGCGGGTACGAGCAGTACTTC
>TRBJ2-1|TRBV4-1|.|.
CASNLPGGTNNEQFF
TGCGCCAGCAACTTGCCCGGCGGGACAAACAATGAGCAGTTCTTC
>TRBJ1-5|TRBV28|.|TRBD1
CASSLWTGQNQPQHF
TGTGCCAGCAGTTTATGGACGGGACAGAATCAGCCCCAGCATTTT
>TRBJ2-1|TRBV27|.|.
CASSTLDSYNEQFF
TGTGCCAGCAGTACTCTTGACAGCTACAATGAGCAGTTCTTC
>TRBJ1-1|TRBV20-1|.|.
CSARDSQGAFF
TGCAGTGCTAGAGATTCCCAGGGGGCTTTCTTT
>TRBJ2-3|TRBV6-5|.|TRBD2
CASSYLAGEDTQYF
TGTGCCAGCAGTTACCTAGCGGGGGAAGATACGCAGTATTTT
>TRBJ1-5|TRBV28|.|TRBD1
CASILGRGGNQPQHF
TGTGCCAGCATTCTCGGCAGGGGGGGCAATCAGCCCCAGCATTTT